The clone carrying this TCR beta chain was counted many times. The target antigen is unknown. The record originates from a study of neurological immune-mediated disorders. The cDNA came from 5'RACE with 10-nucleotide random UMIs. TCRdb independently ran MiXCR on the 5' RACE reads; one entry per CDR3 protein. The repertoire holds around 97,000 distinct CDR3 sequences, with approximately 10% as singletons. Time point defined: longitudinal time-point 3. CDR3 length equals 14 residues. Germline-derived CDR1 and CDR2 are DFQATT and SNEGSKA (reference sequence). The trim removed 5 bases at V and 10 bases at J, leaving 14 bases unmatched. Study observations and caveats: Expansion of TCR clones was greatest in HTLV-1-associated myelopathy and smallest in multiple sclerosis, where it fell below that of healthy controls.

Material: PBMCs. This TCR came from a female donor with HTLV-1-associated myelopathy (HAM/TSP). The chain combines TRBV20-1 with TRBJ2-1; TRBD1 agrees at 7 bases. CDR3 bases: TGCAGTGCTCCCGGACAGGTACAAACGGGGGAGCAGTTCTTC. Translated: CSAPGQVQTGEQFF.